A single sample gave rise to the 10 T cell receptor beta chains below, sequenced in a study of neurological immune-mediated disorders. TCRdb called the 5' RACE reads again in MiXCR, with one record for every CDR3 protein. This table holds around 30,000 distinct CDR3 sequences, 16% found once. Stated time point: technical triplicate 3. The specimen was CD4+ T cells from blood. Receptors originate from a female donor with HTLV-1-associated myelopathy (HAM/TSP).

This clonotype was recorded many times. Here the CDR3 reads CASSPGGRGNIQYF. For the CDR3, the DNA is TGTGCCAGCAGCCCGGGGGGGCGAGGGAACATTCAGTACTTC. V and J are TRBV7-2 and TRBJ2-4, with 8 bases matching TRBD2. Looked up from germline, CDR1 is SGHTA and CDR2 is FQGNSA. The CDR3 runs 14 residues. Trimming took 5 bases from V and 7 from J; bases not matched to a gene: 7.

Remarks on this clonotype: One end of the junction does not line up with germline, which may come from a read error. The chain employs TRBV7-2 and TRBJ2-2, with TRBD2 matching 7 bases. CDR1 and CDR2 (germline): SGHTA, FQGNSA. CDR3 length: 18 amino acids. CDR3 in DNA: TGTACCAACAGCTTACCCCGGGCGGGAGCGCTTACCAAGGGGGAGCTGTTTTTT. This translates into CTNSLPRAGALTKGELFF.

This clonotype was counted many times. The chain has TRBV20-1 and TRBJ2-3; possibly TRBD2 for D (5 bases). Trimming removed 3 bases at V and 3 bases at J, with 13 bases between. The germline V gene encodes CDR1 DFQATT and CDR2 SNEGSKA (reference sequence). The CDR3 extends over 14 amino acids. CDR3 DNA: TGCAGTGCTAGTACTAGGGTCGGGACAGATACGCAGTATTTT. It is translated as CSASTRVGTDTQYF.

This clonotype was seen many times. The chain uses TRBV7-9 and TRBJ1-1, with no clear D. The length of the CDR3 is 16 residues. V was pared by 3 bases and J by 2 bases, with 16 bases between. CDR1 SEHNR and CDR2 FQNEAQ come from the germline V gene (reference sequence). Written as DNA, the CDR3 is TGTGCCAGCAGCTTGGGTCCCCAAGCCCAAAACACTGAAGCTTTCTTT. It encodes CASSLGPQAQNTEAFF.

There are many counts of this clonotype. This chain uses TRBV20-1 with TRBJ1-1; D is perhaps TRBD1 (5 bases). Trimming cost V 7 bases and J 3 bases, with 9 bases left between them. This CDR3 comprises 11 residues. The germline gives CDR1 DFQATT, CDR2 SNEGSKA (reference sequence). CDR3 region: CSVGGDTEAFF. CDR3 DNA: TGCAGTGTTGGGGGGGACACTGAAGCTTTCTTT.

This clonotype is medium-sized in the sample. For the CDR3, the DNA is TGCGCCAGCAGCCCAGGGGGGATCTCCTACGAGCAGTACTTC. Protein sequence: CASSPGGISYEQYF. The rearrangement uses TRBV5-1 and TRBJ2-7; TRBD1 is a possible D gene (7 bases). The germline CDR1 and CDR2 sequences are SGHRS and YFSETQ. V was cut by 4 bases and J by 0 bases, with 11 bases left in between. This CDR3 has 14 amino acids.

The sample holds many counts of this clonotype. This chain joins TRBV5-1 and TRBJ2-7; 9 bases map to TRBD1. This CDR3 spans 14 amino acids. Germline CDR1 is SGHRS and CDR2 is YFSETQ. Germline trimming cut 5 bases from V and 3 bases from J; bases unmatched to any gene: 6. The CDR3 sequence: CASRSPGQGYEQYF. The CDR3, as DNA: TGCGCCAGCAGAAGTCCGGGACAGGGCTACGAGCAGTACTTC. Drawing the rest from reference TRBV5-1 and TRBJ2-7, the complete variable domain is KAGVTQTPRYLIKTRGQQVTLSCSPISGHRSVSWYQQTPGQGLQFLFEYFSETQRNKGNFPGRFSGRQFSNSRSEMNVSTLELGDSALYLCASRSPGQGYEQYFGPGTRLTVT.

This clonotype was picked up many times. The chain is built from TRBV7-9 and TRBJ1-1, with D unclear. V lost 7 bases and J lost 7, with 10 bases in between. This CDR3 has 11 amino acids. Germline-derived CDR1 and CDR2 are SEHNR and FQNEAQ (reference sequence). The CDR3 DNA follows: TGTGCCAGCATAGGGCCGGGTGAAGCTTTCTTT. This gives the protein CASIGPGEAFF.

The sample holds many counts of this clonotype. The chain joins TRBV28 to TRBJ1-1, with D perhaps TRBD1 (6 bases). There are 12 residues in the CDR3. CDR1 is MDHEN, CDR2 SYDVKM, per germline. The ends were cut back, 5 bases at V and 3 bases at J, with 7 bases in the middle. DNA of the CDR3: TGTGCCAGCAGTCGACAGGACACTGAAGCTTTCTTT. It yields the protein CASSRQDTEAFF.

This clonotype showed up many times. The V and J genes are TRBV7-2 and TRBJ2-5, with D unclear. Germline V gene lookup returns CDR1 SGHTA and CDR2 FQGNSA. Trimming shortened V by 1 base and J by 3 bases, and 12 bases separated the two germline ends. The length of the CDR3 is 15 residues. CDR3 sequence (DNA): TGTGCCAGCAGCTTAGATTGGCGTTTCAAAGAGACCCAGTACTTC. Amino acids: CASSLDWRFKETQYF.